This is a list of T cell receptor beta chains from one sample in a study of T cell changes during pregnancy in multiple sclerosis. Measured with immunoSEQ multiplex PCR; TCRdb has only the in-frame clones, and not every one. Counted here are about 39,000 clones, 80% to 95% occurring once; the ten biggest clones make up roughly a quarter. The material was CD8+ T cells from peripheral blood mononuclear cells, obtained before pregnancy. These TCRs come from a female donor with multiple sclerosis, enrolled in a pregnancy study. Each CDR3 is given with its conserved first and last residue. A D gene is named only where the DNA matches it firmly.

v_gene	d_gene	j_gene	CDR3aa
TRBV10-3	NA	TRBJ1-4	CAISEIRRSTNEKLFF
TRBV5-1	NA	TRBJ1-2	CASSLGLTAYGYTF
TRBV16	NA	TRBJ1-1	CASSQSVSTEAFF
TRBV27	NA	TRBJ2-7	CASSLSLKGQPREQYF
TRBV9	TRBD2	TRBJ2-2	CASSPLGGVTGELFF
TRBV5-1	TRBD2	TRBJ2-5	CASSFMARGGQETQYF
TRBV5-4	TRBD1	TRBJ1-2	CASSLIGGTGISYGYTF
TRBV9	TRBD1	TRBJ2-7	CASSVGTGVYEQYF
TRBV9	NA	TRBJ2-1	CASSVREGGFRDEQFF
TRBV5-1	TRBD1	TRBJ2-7	CASSPTGGPYEQYF
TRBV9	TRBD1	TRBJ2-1	CASSVGDRVHEQFF
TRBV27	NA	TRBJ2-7	CASSKGEGGEQYF
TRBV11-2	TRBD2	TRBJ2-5	CASSPGASGSLHQYF
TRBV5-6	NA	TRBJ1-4	CASSLGGGGLNEKLFF
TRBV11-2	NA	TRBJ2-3	CASSSNRGYTDTQYF
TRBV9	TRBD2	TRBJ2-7	CASSVGASGALGYEQYF
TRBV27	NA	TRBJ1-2	CASSSTGIYGYTF
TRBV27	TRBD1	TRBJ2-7	CASSFGQGGVYEQYF
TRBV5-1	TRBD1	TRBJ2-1	CASSLKGAPYNEQFF
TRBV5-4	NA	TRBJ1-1	CASSPGQMNTEAFF
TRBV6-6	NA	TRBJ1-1	CASSYSTGGGPEAFF
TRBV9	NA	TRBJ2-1	CASSVGTTYNEQFF
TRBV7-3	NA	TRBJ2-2	CASSLSGSGYLGELFF
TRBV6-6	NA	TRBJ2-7	CASSYSGREQYF
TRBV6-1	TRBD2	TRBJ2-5	CASSEWGGQETQYF
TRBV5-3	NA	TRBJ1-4	CARSLACSSLNEKLFF
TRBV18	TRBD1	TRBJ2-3	CASSPMDRGSTDTQYF
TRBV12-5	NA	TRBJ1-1	CASGLSAGAVTEAFF
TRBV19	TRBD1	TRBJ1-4	CASSADRAATNEKLFF
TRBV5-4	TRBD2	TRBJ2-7	CASSSHSRIAGVNYEQYF
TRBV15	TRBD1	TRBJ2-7	CATSRDKRDRSTYEQYF
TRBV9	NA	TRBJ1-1	CASSAVLLNTEAFF
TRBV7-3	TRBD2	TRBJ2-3	CASSLTRTSGGVGTDTQYF
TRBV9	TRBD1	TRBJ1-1	CASSPRDRNTEAFF
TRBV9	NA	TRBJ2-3	CASSVSSVGLTDTQYF
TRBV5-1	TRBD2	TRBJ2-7	CASKGGLASYEQYF
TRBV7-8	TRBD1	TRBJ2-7	CASSPPEDRVYEQYF
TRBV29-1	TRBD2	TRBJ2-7	CSVGSGSLYEQYF
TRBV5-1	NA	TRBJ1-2	CASSLVGLGDGYTF
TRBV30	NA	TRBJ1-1	CAWGGQRTEAFF
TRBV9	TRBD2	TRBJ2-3	CASSVNPVKASSGGPSTDTQYF
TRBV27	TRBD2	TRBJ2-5	CASSSKTSGQETQYF
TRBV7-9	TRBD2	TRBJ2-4	CASSPGTSGGRAKNIQYF
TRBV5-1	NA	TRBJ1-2	CASSLGDINYGYTF
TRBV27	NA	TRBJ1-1	CASSLGGTYTEAFF